This TCR beta chain was retrieved from a study of CD8+ T cells in alopecia areata. About the research overall: Tofacitinib was taken orally by treated patients, and the dose was 5 to 10 mg twice daily. Treated patients received severity scores based on the percentage of scalp area affected.

This CDR3 comprises 11 residues. Deletions cut 6 bases from V and 8 bases from J, with 10 bases between. The germline V gene encodes CDR1 SQVTM and CDR2 ANQGSEA. The treatment denotes: oral pan-JAK inhibitor, 5-10 mg twice daily. Extracted RNA was reverse transcribed, and the resulting cDNA served as sequencing template. Using immunoSEQ multiplex PCR, the repertoire was profiled, and TCRdb retains in-frame clones only, with some absent. The table has roughly 46,000 clones, around three fifths seen once; the top ten hold 21%. Study-level results: Scalp sample data also include resident alphabeta T cells from normal skin. Normal scalp had lower clonality than lesional scalp, with alopecia totalis/universalis lesions showing this most strongly.

This clone has a handful of counts. The antigen is unknown. The chain uses TRBV29-1 and TRBJ2-2, with TRBD1 as a possible D gene (5 bases). The sample in question was CD8+ T cells sorted from blood, obtained at week 4, from a patient treated with tofacitinib. The receptor's source is a human donor with alopecia areata. The CDR3 is CSVTVAGELFF. The CDR3 DNA is TGCAGCGTGACAGTTGCAGGGGAGCTGTTTTTT.